These 24 T cell receptor beta chains came from one sample sequenced in a study of blood T cell repertoires in COVID-19. Libraries were prepared by immunoSEQ multiplex PCR; TCRdb keeps only in-frame clonotypes and omits some of them. The sample includes over 130,000 clones, over 60% seen only once; the top ten take around 2.9%. The sequenced sample was PBMCs or T cells enriched from blood (not recorded which). These receptors came from a woman aged 50 to 60 who had recovered from COVID-19.

This clone was detected only a few times. The gene calls are TRBV6-6 and TRBJ1-2, with 7 positions matching TRBD1. The CDR3 extends over 17 amino acids. Trimming at V came to 6 bases and at J to 4 bases, leaving 17 bases not matched to a gene. From germline, CDR1 is MNHNY and CDR2 SVGAGI (reference sequence). The CDR3 sequence: CASSRQGKSSASYGYTF. The CDR3 nucleotides are TGTGCCAGCAGCCGACAGGGAAAAAGTTCCGCGAGCTATGGCTACACCTTC.

This clone was found a few times. This chain connects TRBV7-9 to TRBJ2-2; a possible D gene is TRBD2 (5 bases). Germline loops: CDR1 SEHNR, CDR2 FQNEAQ (reference sequence). V lost 2 bases and J lost 5, with 18 bases in between. The CDR3 covers 17 residues. CDR3 nucleotides: TGTGCCAGCAGCTTATCCCTAACGGGAAGACATACCGGGGAGCTGTTTTTT. It encodes CASSLSLTGRHTGELFF.

This chain uses TRBV10-3 with TRBJ2-3, with 10 positions matching TRBD2. This CDR3 region has 16 residues. The germline V gene encodes CDR1 ENHRY and CDR2 SYGVKD. The V segment lost 4 bases and the J segment 2 bases; nucleotides outside the gene matches: 6. The CDR3 DNA is TGTGCCATCAGTGCGCGACTAGCGGGTACCACAGATACGCAGTATTTT. Protein product: CAISARLAGTTDTQYF.

V usage is TRBV5-4 and J usage is TRBJ1-2; TRBD1 is a possible D gene (6 bases). The germline gives CDR1 SGHNT, CDR2 YYREEE (reference sequence). Trimming pared 0 bases from V and 3 bases from J, leaving 12 bases between. The CDR3 is 15 amino acids. The CDR3 sequence is CASSLGYREHYGYTF. The DNA for the CDR3 is TGTGCCAGCAGCTTGGGGTACAGGGAACACTATGGCTACACCTTC. Full variable domain (remainder filled in from reference TRBV5-4 and TRBJ1-2): ETGVTQSPTHLIKTRGQQVTLRCSSQSGHNTVSWYQQALGQGPQFIFQYYREEENGRGNFPPRFSGLQFPNYSSELNVNALELDDSALYLCASSLGYREHYGYTFGSGTRLTVV.

The chain uses TRBV5-1 and TRBJ2-7; TRBD2 is a possible D gene (5 bases). The CDR3 length is 12 residues. Germline CDR1 reads SGHRS; CDR2 reads YFSETQ. Trimming took 4 bases from V and 5 from J, leaving 10 bases between them. The CDR3 DNA follows: TGCGCCAGCAGCCGGGATAGGGACGAGCAGTACTTC. It specifies CASSRDRDEQYF.

This clone appeared once. The chain recombines TRBV19 with TRBJ1-4; D perhaps matches TRBD1 (6 bases). The CDR3 contains 13 residues. CDR1 and CDR2 from the germline V gene are LNHDA and SQIVND (reference sequence). The V end lost 5 bases, the J end lost 8 bases, and 12 bases lay between the germline ends. CDR3 DNA: TGTGCCAGTAGTCGACAGGAGAACGAAAAACTGTTTTTT. It yields the protein CASSRQENEKLFF.

The rearrangement joins TRBV7-9 to TRBJ2-1; 12 nucleotides line up with TRBD1. The CDR3 is made up of 15 amino acids. The germline V gene encodes CDR1 SEHNR and CDR2 FQNEAQ (reference sequence). With 5 bases clipped from V and 6 bases from J, the junction kept 5 bases outside the gene matches. The CDR3 DNA reads as TGTGCCAGCAGCCTAAGGGACAGGGGGCCCAATGAGCAGTTCTTC. This codes for CASSLRDRGPNEQFF.

DNA of the CDR3: TGTGCCAGCAGCTTAAAGCCAGGGCCCTTACCCACAGATACGCAGTATTTT. It yields the protein CASSLKPGPLPTDTQYF. This chain uses TRBV7-3 with TRBJ2-3; TRBD1 is a possible D gene (5 bases). Germline assignment: CDR1 SGHTA and CDR2 FQGTGA. V was pared by 1 base and J by 2 bases, with 16 bases between. The CDR3 has 17 residues.

This clone has just a few counts. The chain links TRBV5-5 to TRBJ1-2; no firm D call. V was shortened by 0 bases and J by 4 bases, with 7 bases between the two germline ends. Germline assignment: CDR1 SGHKS and CDR2 YYEKEE (reference sequence). This CDR3 is built from 13 residues. CDR3 region: CASSLGEIYGYTF. CDR3 coding DNA: TGTGCCAGCAGCTTGGGGGAGATCTATGGCTACACCTTC.

The chain uses TRBV5-1 and TRBJ1-1; 7 bases are shared with TRBD1. Germline values: CDR1 SGHRS, CDR2 YFSETQ. The CDR3 sequence is 14 residues long. The junction had 5 bases not matched to a gene; V was cut back by 2 bases and J by 4 bases. CDR3 amino acids: CASSFEGAGTEAFF. The CDR3 nucleotides read TGCGCCAGCAGCTTCGAGGGGGCCGGCACTGAAGCTTTCTTT.

The chain joins TRBV4-1 to TRBJ2-3; 9 bases align to TRBD2. Germline CDR1 and CDR2: MGHRA and YSYEKL. After removal of 3 bases from V and 5 bases from J, the junction contained 3 bases not matched to a gene. There are 14 residues in the CDR3. CDR3 protein: CASSQAGGIDTQYF. CDR3 coding DNA: TGCGCCAGCAGCCAGGCGGGAGGGATAGATACGCAGTATTTT.

A few counts support this clone. The V call is TRBV9, the J call TRBJ1-1; 7 nucleotides line up with TRBD1. Germline CDR1 and CDR2: SGDLS and YYNGEE. The length of the CDR3 is 15 residues. V dropped 3 bases and J dropped 1; count of bases not matched to a gene: 6. The DNA of the CDR3 is TGTGCCAGCAGCGAGGGGAGACAGGGGAACACTGAAGCTTTCTTT. The encoded protein is CASSEGRQGNTEAFF.

The chain links TRBV12-3 or TRBV12-4 to TRBJ1-5; D remains ambiguous. CDR3 size: 12 residues. Deletions cut 2 bases from V and 6 bases from J, with 5 bases between. For the CDR3, the DNA is TGTGCCAGCAGTTTAAGGAGTCAGCCCCAGCATTTT. Translating it yields CASSLRSQPQHF.

The V gene is TRBV5-1, the J gene TRBJ2-7; 9 bases map to TRBD2. The CDR3 totals 14 residues. The V segment lost 5 bases and the J segment 2 bases; nucleotides outside the gene matches: 5. The V gene's germline CDR1 is SGHRS and CDR2 YFSETQ. Here the CDR3 DNA reads TGCGCCAGCAGTTTTAGCGGGGGAGCCTACGAGCAGTACTTC. Encoded protein: CASSFSGGAYEQYF.

The rearrangement joins TRBV7-3 to TRBJ2-1, with 8 bases that match TRBD2. The CDR3 covers 17 residues. The V and J ends lost 2 bases and 1 base, in that order; junction bases with no gene match: 7. In germline, CDR1 is SGHTA, CDR2 FQGTGA. CDR3 DNA sequence: TGTGCCAGCAGCTTAGGCGGTAGCGGGAATTCCTACAATGAGCAGTTCTTC. It is translated as CASSLGGSGNSYNEQFF.

The rearrangement uses TRBV29-1 and TRBJ2-5, with 7 bases fitting TRBD1. V lost 8 bases, J lost 5 bases, and 8 bases stayed unmatched. Germline CDR1 SQVTM, CDR2 ANQGSEA. The CDR3 spans 12 residues. In DNA form, the CDR3 reads TGCAGCCTAGGGACAGACGGGGAGACCCAGTACTTC. It encodes CSLGTDGETQYF. The whole variable domain, remainder taken from reference TRBV29-1 and TRBJ2-5, is SAVISQKPSRDICQRGTSLTIQCQVDSQVTMMFWYRQQPGQSLTLIATANQGSEATYESGFVIDKFPISRPNLTFSTLTVSNMSPEDSSIYLCSLGTDGETQYFGPGTRLLVL.

This clone was counted once. The rearrangement uses TRBV6-5 and TRBJ2-7; 8 positions match TRBD2. The germline V gene encodes CDR1 MNHEY and CDR2 SVGAGI. Germline trimming cut 0 bases from V and 4 bases from J; bases unmatched to any gene: 8. The CDR3 sequence is 16 residues long. CDR3 sequence: CASSYSKAGEVYEQYF. CDR3 nucleotides: TGTGCCAGCAGTTACTCAAAAGCGGGAGAAGTTTACGAGCAGTACTTC.

This clone was found once. Here the CDR3 DNA reads TGTGCCAGCAGTTTAGGGGGGGGGACTACTAATGAAAAACTGTTTTTT. Protein sequence: CASSLGGGTTNEKLFF. The chain uses TRBV28 and TRBJ1-4, with TRBD1 as a possible D gene (5 bases). The germline V gene encodes CDR1 MDHEN and CDR2 SYDVKM. The CDR3 length is 16 residues. V lost 2 bases, J lost 2 bases, and 12 bases lay in between.

The chain links TRBV19 to TRBJ2-2; D ambiguous. From germline, CDR1 is LNHDA and CDR2 SQIVND (reference sequence). V lost 7 bases to trimming and J lost 8 bases, with 20 bases between them. The CDR3 totals 15 residues. The CDR3 sequence is CASTSYPDSSGELFF. For the CDR3, the DNA is TGTGCCAGTACCTCATATCCAGACTCGTCGGGGGAGCTGTTTTTT.

This chain uses TRBV7-9 with TRBJ2-1; 7 bases are a match to TRBD2. Germline lookup yields CDR1 SEHNR and CDR2 FQNEAQ (reference sequence). There are 15 residues in the CDR3. The trim removed 3 bases at V and 5 bases at J, leaving 7 bases unmatched. CDR3 sequence (DNA): TGTGCCAGCAGCTTTTCGTGGGAGGGTGACAATGAGCAGTTCTTC. Translating it yields CASSFSWEGDNEQFF.

The J gene is TRBJ2-5, the V gene TRBV7-2; 9 positions match TRBD1. CDR1 and CDR2 from the germline V gene are SGHTA and FQGNSA. V shed 5 bases and J 2 bases; nucleotides not matched to a gene: 9. The CDR3 spans 16 residues. The chain's CDR3 is CASSLRQGGDQETQYF. In DNA form, the CDR3 reads TGTGCCAGCAGCCTACGACAGGGGGGGGATCAAGAGACCCAGTACTTC. Filled out from reference TRBV7-2 and TRBJ2-5, the complete variable domain reads GAGVSQSPSNKVTEKGKDVELRCDPISGHTALYWYRQSLGQGLEFLIYFQGNSAPDKSGLPSDRFSAERTGGSVSTLTIQRTQQEDSAVYLCASSLRQGGDQETQYFGPGTRLLVL.

This clone was observed a single time. This rearrangement joins TRBV6-5 to TRBJ1-6; 8 nucleotides agree with TRBD1. Germline V gene data show CDR1 as MNHEY and CDR2 as SVGAGI. This CDR3 is built from 15 residues. V lost 5 bases and J lost 4; bases outside the gene matches: 4. The CDR3 DNA follows: TGTGCCAGCAGTCTAGACAGGGGATATAATTCACCCCTCCACTTT. Translating gives CASSLDRGYNSPLHF.

The J gene is TRBJ2-1, the V gene TRBV5-8; D might be TRBD2 (6 bases). The ends were cut back, 3 bases at V and 4 bases at J, with 11 bases in the middle. The CDR3 consists of 14 residues. CDR1 is SGHTS, CDR2 YDEGEE, per germline. CDR3 region: CASSYMGGYNEQFF. Written as DNA, the CDR3 is TGTGCCAGCAGCTATATGGGGGGTTACAATGAGCAGTTCTTC.

The chain employs TRBV3-1 (or the pseudogene TRBV3-2) and TRBJ1-6, with D possibly TRBD1 on 5 matching bases. Trimming removed 4 bases at V and 8 bases at J, with 18 bases between. The CDR3 has 16 residues. From germline, CDR1 is LGHDT and CDR2 YNNKEL (reference sequence). DNA of the CDR3: TGTGCCAGCAGCCCACCAGATCAGGGTAGAGATTCACCCCTCCACTTT. Its protein is CASSPPDQGRDSPLHF.